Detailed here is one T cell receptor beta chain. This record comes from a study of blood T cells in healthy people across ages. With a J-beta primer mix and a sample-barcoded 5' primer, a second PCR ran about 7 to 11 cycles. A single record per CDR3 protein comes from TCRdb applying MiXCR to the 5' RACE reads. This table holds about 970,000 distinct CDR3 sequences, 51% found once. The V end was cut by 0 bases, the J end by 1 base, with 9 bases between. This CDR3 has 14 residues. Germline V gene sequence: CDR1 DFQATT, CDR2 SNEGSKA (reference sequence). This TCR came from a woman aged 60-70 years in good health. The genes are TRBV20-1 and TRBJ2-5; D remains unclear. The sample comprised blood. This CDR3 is CSARDPLTQETQYF. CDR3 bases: TGCAGTGCTAGAGATCCCCTAACCCAAGAGACCCAGTACTTC.